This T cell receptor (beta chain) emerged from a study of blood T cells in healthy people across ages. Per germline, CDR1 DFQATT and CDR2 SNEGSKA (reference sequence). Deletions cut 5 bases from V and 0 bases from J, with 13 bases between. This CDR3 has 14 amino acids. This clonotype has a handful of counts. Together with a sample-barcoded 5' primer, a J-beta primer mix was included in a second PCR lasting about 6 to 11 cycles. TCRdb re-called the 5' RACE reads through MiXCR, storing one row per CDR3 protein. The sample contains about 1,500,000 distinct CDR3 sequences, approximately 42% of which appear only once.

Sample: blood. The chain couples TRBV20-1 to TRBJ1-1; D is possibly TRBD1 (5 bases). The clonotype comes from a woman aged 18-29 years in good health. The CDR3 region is CSARREGMNTEAFF. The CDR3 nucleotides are TGCAGTGCTCGGAGGGAGGGGATGAACACTGAAGCTTTCTTT.